This T cell receptor (beta chain) was identified in a study of T and B cells in COVID-19 patients. Study-wide context: Peripheral blood came from COVID-19 patients with active infection or after recovery.

TRB rearrangements were amplified by multiplex PCR with BIOMED2 TRB-A/B primers. TCRdb redid the calling of the multiplex PCR reads with MiXCR, one entry per CDR3 protein. This table has around 20,000 distinct CDR3 sequences, approximately 30% appearing once. V lost 10 bases, J lost 2 bases, and 12 bases lay in between. This CDR3 has 13 amino acids. The V gene's germline CDR1 is MNHNS and CDR2 SASEGT. From blood, 250-500 ng of genomic DNA served as TRB template. The sequence derives from a human donor who had recovered from COVID-19. Input material: blood. This chain joins TRBV6-1 and TRBJ1-3, with D maybe TRBD1 (6 bases). In DNA form, the CDR3 reads TGTGCCACCGGGACAATCCCTGGAAACACCATATATTTT. Its protein is CATGTIPGNTIYF.